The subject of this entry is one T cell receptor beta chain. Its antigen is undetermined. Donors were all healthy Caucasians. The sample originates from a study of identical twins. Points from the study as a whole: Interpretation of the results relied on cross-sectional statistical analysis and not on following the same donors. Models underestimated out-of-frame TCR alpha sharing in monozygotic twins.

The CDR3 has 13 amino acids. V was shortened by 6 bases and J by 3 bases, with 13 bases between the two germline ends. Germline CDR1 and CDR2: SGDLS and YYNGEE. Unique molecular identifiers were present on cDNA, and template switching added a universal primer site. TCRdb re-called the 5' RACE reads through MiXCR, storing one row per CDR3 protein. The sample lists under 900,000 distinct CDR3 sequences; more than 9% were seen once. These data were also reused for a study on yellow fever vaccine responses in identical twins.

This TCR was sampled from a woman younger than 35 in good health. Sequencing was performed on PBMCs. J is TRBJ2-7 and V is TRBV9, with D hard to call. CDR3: CASNSDGNYEQYF. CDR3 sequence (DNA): TGTGCCAGCAATTCTGATGGAAACTACGAGCAGTACTTC.